These T cell receptor beta chains were read from a single sample in a study of cytomegalovirus exposure and HLA in healthy donors. Profiled with immunoSEQ multiplex PCR; TCRdb holds only in-frame clones, not every one. The sample lists under 200,000 clones, roughly four fifths seen once, with approximately 2.4% in the top ten. Sequences were obtained from PBMCs. The source of these receptors is a female donor in good health and CMV-seronegative. CDR3s include the opening cysteine and the closing phenylalanine or tryptophan. The D gene is left open where the match is weak. Only some rows state a clone size, as once, few, many or a class for expanded clones.

V gene: TRBV18
J gene: TRBJ2-3
clone size: .
CDR3 length: 15
D gene: TRBD1
CDR3 protein: CASSPDRGGTDTQYF
CDR3 DNA: TGTGCCAGCTCACCAGACAGGGGCGGCACAGATACGCAGTATTTT

V gene: TRBV6-5
J gene: TRBJ1-1
clone size: .
CDR3 length: 14
D gene: TRBD1
CDR3 protein: CASSRTGGNTEAFF
CDR3 DNA: TGTGCCAGCAGTCGGACAGGGGGTAACACTGAAGCTTTCTTT

V gene: TRBV6-4
J gene: TRBJ1-2
clone size: .
CDR3 length: 16
D gene: .
CDR3 protein: CASSETSSSRGDGYTF
CDR3 DNA: TGTGCCAGCAGTGAAACATCCTCCTCCAGGGGAGATGGCTACACCTTC

V gene: TRBV4-3
J gene: TRBJ1-4
clone size: .
CDR3 length: 17
D gene: TRBD1
CDR3 protein: CASSQEPPGGRNEKLFF
CDR3 DNA: TGCGCCAGCAGCCAAGAACCCCCAGGGGGTCGCAATGAAAAACTGTTTTTT

V gene: TRBV6-5
J gene: TRBJ1-2
clone size: .
CDR3 length: 13
D gene: TRBD1
CDR3 protein: CASRDLGTGINTF
CDR3 DNA: TGTGCCAGCAGAGACCTTGGGACAGGGATTAACACCTTC

V gene: TRBV7-3
J gene: TRBJ2-1
clone size: .
CDR3 length: 15
D gene: TRBD2
CDR3 protein: CASSLVAGIGDEQFF
CDR3 DNA: TGTGCCAGCAGCTTAGTAGCGGGAATTGGAGATGAGCAGTTCTTC

V gene: TRBV5-1
J gene: TRBJ1-6
clone size: .
CDR3 length: 15
D gene: .
CDR3 protein: CASSLGGDKTSPLHF
CDR3 DNA: TGCGCCAGCAGCTTGGGAGGGGACAAGACATCACCCCTCCACTTT

V gene: TRBV5-4
J gene: TRBJ1-3
clone size: .
CDR3 length: 14
D gene: TRBD1
CDR3 protein: CASSPTGAGNTIYF
CDR3 DNA: TGTGCCAGCAGTCCGACAGGGGCGGGAAACACCATATATTTT

V gene: TRBV11-2
J gene: TRBJ2-7
clone size: .
CDR3 length: 15
D gene: .
CDR3 protein: CASTERIDLNYEQYF
CDR3 DNA: TGTGCCAGCACCGAACGGATCGACTTAAACTACGAGCAGTACTTC

V gene: TRBV11-3
J gene: TRBJ2-7
clone size: .
CDR3 length: 14
D gene: .
CDR3 protein: CASSPDRSSYEQYF
CDR3 DNA: TGTGCCAGCAGCCCCGACAGAAGCTCCTACGAGCAGTACTTC

V gene: TRBV5-1
J gene: TRBJ1-5
clone size: .
CDR3 length: 15
D gene: .
CDR3 protein: CASSPGRDSNQPQHF
CDR3 DNA: TGCGCCAGCAGCCCAGGGCGGGATAGCAATCAGCCCCAGCATTTT

V gene: TRBV30
J gene: TRBJ1-2
clone size: once
CDR3 length: 13
D gene: .
CDR3 protein: CAWSVEDRYGYTF
CDR3 DNA: TGTGCCTGGAGTGTAGAGGATAGGTATGGCTACACCTTC

V gene: TRBV9
J gene: TRBJ1-2
clone size: .
CDR3 length: 15
D gene: TRBD1
CDR3 protein: CASSAYRGSNYGYTF
CDR3 DNA: TGTGCCAGCAGCGCGTACAGGGGGTCTAACTATGGCTACACCTTC

V gene: TRBV9
J gene: TRBJ2-5
clone size: .
CDR3 length: 19
D gene: TRBD2
CDR3 protein: CASSVAFSGLAGVQETQYF
CDR3 DNA: TGTGCCAGCAGCGTAGCCTTCTCGGGACTAGCGGGGGTCCAAGAGACCCAGTACTTC

V gene: TRBV30
J gene: TRBJ1-6
clone size: few
CDR3 length: 17
D gene: .
CDR3 protein: CAWSVLGGSSYNSPLHF
CDR3 DNA: TGTGCCTGGAGTGTACTTGGGGGGAGCTCCTATAATTCACCCCTCCACTTT

V gene: TRBV5-1
J gene: TRBJ2-7
clone size: .
CDR3 length: 14
D gene: .
CDR3 protein: CASSSRGTRREQYF
CDR3 DNA: TGCGCCAGCAGCTCGCGGGGCACTAGAAGGGAGCAGTACTTC

V gene: TRBV27
J gene: TRBJ2-1
clone size: .
CDR3 length: 16
D gene: .
CDR3 protein: CASSPRDRRPYNEQFF
CDR3 DNA: TGTGCCAGCAGTCCCAGGGATCGACGACCCTACAATGAGCAGTTCTTC

V gene: TRBV28
J gene: TRBJ2-7
clone size: .
CDR3 length: 14
D gene: TRBD2
CDR3 protein: CASTGGSGPYEQYF
CDR3 DNA: TGTGCCAGCACAGGAGGTAGCGGGCCCTACGAGCAGTACTTC

V gene: TRBV5-1
J gene: TRBJ2-5
clone size: .
CDR3 length: 15
D gene: .
CDR3 protein: CASSFSAGNVETQYF
CDR3 DNA: TGCGCCAGCAGCTTTAGTGCAGGGAATGTGGAGACCCAGTACTTC

V gene: TRBV7-3
J gene: TRBJ2-1
clone size: few
CDR3 length: 14
D gene: TRBD2
CDR3 protein: CASSTGGGGNEQFF
CDR3 DNA: TGTGCCAGCAGCACGGGTGGCGGGGGAAATGAGCAGTTCTTC

V gene: TRBV11-1
J gene: TRBJ2-3
clone size: medium-sized
CDR3 length: 14
D gene: .
CDR3 protein: CASSLAGTTDTQYF
CDR3 DNA: TGTGCCAGCAGCTTGGCGGGGACCACAGATACGCAGTATTTT

V gene: TRBV6-4
J gene: TRBJ2-1
clone size: .
CDR3 length: 16
D gene: TRBD2
CDR3 protein: CASSEGRELAGDEQFF
CDR3 DNA: TGTGCCAGCAGTGAAGGAAGGGAACTAGCGGGGGATGAGCAGTTCTTC

V gene: TRBV6-5
J gene: TRBJ2-7
clone size: few
CDR3 length: 14
D gene: .
CDR3 protein: CASSYSAGAYEQYF
CDR3 DNA: TGTGCCAGCAGTTACTCTGCAGGGGCCTACGAGCAGTACTTC

V gene: TRBV6-5
J gene: TRBJ1-6
clone size: .
CDR3 length: 14
D gene: TRBD1
CDR3 protein: CASSMDRRGSPLHF
CDR3 DNA: TGTGCCAGCAGCATGGACAGGCGAGGTTCACCCCTCCACTTT

V gene: TRBV11-2
J gene: TRBJ2-3
clone size: .
CDR3 length: 18
D gene: TRBD2
CDR3 protein: CASSFSFRELAVTDTQYF
CDR3 DNA: TGTGCCAGCAGCTTTAGTTTTAGGGAACTAGCGGTCACAGATACGCAGTATTTT

V gene: TRBV9
J gene: TRBJ1-1
clone size: .
CDR3 length: 15
D gene: .
CDR3 protein: CASSRGPAMNTEAFF
CDR3 DNA: TGTGCCAGCAGCCGCGGTCCAGCTATGAACACTGAAGCTTTCTTT

V gene: TRBV9
J gene: TRBJ2-1
clone size: .
CDR3 length: 14
D gene: TRBD2
CDR3 protein: CASSLRSGNNEQFF
CDR3 DNA: TGTGCCAGCAGCCTCCGTAGCGGGAACAATGAGCAGTTCTTC

V gene: TRBV5-1
J gene: TRBJ2-5
clone size: .
CDR3 length: 16
D gene: TRBD1
CDR3 protein: CASSLAPTGVQETQYF
CDR3 DNA: TGCGCCAGCAGCTTGGCTCCGACAGGGGTCCAAGAGACCCAGTACTTC

V gene: TRBV4-1
J gene: TRBJ1-1
clone size: .
CDR3 length: 12
D gene: TRBD1
CDR3 protein: CASSQTGVGAFF
CDR3 DNA: TGCGCCAGCAGCCAAACAGGGGTAGGAGCTTTCTTT

V gene: TRBV7-3
J gene: TRBJ2-7
clone size: .
CDR3 length: 15
D gene: .
CDR3 protein: CASSQGGRLAYEQYF
CDR3 DNA: TGTGCCAGCAGCCAAGGGGGACGGCTAGCCTACGAGCAGTACTTC

V gene: TRBV27
J gene: TRBJ1-1
clone size: few
CDR3 length: 12
D gene: .
CDR3 protein: CASRSQGTEAFF
CDR3 DNA: TGTGCCAGCAGATCACAGGGAACTGAAGCTTTCTTT

V gene: TRBV28
J gene: TRBJ1-4
clone size: .
CDR3 length: 16
D gene: .
CDR3 protein: CASSLGTVATNEKLFF
CDR3 DNA: TGTGCCAGCAGTTTAGGCACCGTTGCAACTAATGAAAAACTGTTTTTT

V gene: TRBV19
J gene: TRBJ2-6
clone size: .
CDR3 length: 17
D gene: TRBD1
CDR3 protein: CASSISPTGVGANVLTF
CDR3 DNA: TGTGCCAGTAGTATATCCCCGACAGGGGTCGGGGCCAACGTCCTGACTTTC

V gene: TRBV5-1
J gene: TRBJ1-1
clone size: .
CDR3 length: 13
D gene: .
CDR3 protein: CASSLAGITEAFF
CDR3 DNA: TGCGCCAGCAGCTTGGCAGGGATCACTGAAGCTTTCTTT

V gene: TRBV29-1
J gene: TRBJ1-3
clone size: .
CDR3 length: 11
D gene: .
CDR3 protein: CSVAQANTIYF
CDR3 DNA: TGCAGCGTCGCCCAGGCGAACACCATATATTTT

V gene: TRBV28
J gene: TRBJ2-2
clone size: .
CDR3 length: 13
D gene: .
CDR3 protein: CASRAAGAGELFF
CDR3 DNA: TGTGCCAGCAGGGCCGCCGGGGCCGGGGAGCTGTTTTTT

V gene: TRBV7-2
J gene: TRBJ1-1
clone size: once
CDR3 length: 13
D gene: .
CDR3 protein: CASSPGGLTEAFF
CDR3 DNA: TGTGCCAGCAGCCCGGGGGGGTTGACTGAAGCTTTCTTT

V gene: TRBV9
J gene: TRBJ2-2
clone size: .
CDR3 length: 15
D gene: TRBD1
CDR3 protein: CASSSASGGGGELFF
CDR3 DNA: TGTGCCAGCAGCTCAGCTTCAGGGGGCGGCGGGGAGCTGTTTTTT

V gene: TRBV7-2
J gene: TRBJ2-3
clone size: few
CDR3 length: 14
D gene: TRBD1
CDR3 protein: CASSQDRGSDTQYF
CDR3 DNA: TGTGCCAGCAGCCAGGACAGGGGCTCAGATACGCAGTATTTT

V gene: TRBV9
J gene: TRBJ1-3
clone size: .
CDR3 length: 16
D gene: TRBD1
CDR3 protein: CASSGQGAGSGNTIYF
CDR3 DNA: TGTGCCAGCAGCGGACAGGGCGCCGGCTCTGGAAACACCATATATTTT

V gene: TRBV30
J gene: TRBJ1-1
clone size: .
CDR3 length: 13
D gene: .
CDR3 protein: CAWSAGTGTTAFF
CDR3 DNA: TGTGCCTGGAGTGCTGGTACAGGGACAACCGCTTTCTTT

V gene: TRBV4-2
J gene: TRBJ2-1
clone size: .
CDR3 length: 16
D gene: .
CDR3 protein: CASSQVGSGGLGEQFF
CDR3 DNA: TGTGCCAGCAGCCAAGTAGGATCGGGGGGCTTGGGAGAGCAGTTCTTC

V gene: TRBV7-9
J gene: TRBJ2-6
clone size: .
CDR3 length: 16
D gene: .
CDR3 protein: CSSSSEGRPPANVLTF
CDR3 DNA: TGTTCCAGCAGCTCGGAGGGACGGCCACCGGCCAACGTCCTGACTTTC

V gene: TRBV7-2
J gene: TRBJ1-1
clone size: .
CDR3 length: 12
D gene: .
CDR3 protein: CASSLDLTEAFF
CDR3 DNA: TGTGCCAGCAGCTTAGATCTTACTGAAGCTTTCTTT

V gene: TRBV28
J gene: TRBJ1-5
clone size: .
CDR3 length: 15
D gene: .
CDR3 protein: CATQRDTNSNQPQHF
CDR3 DNA: TGTGCCACCCAAAGGGACACCAATAGCAATCAGCCCCAGCATTTT

V gene: TRBV5-1
J gene: TRBJ2-4
clone size: .
CDR3 length: 14
D gene: TRBD2
CDR3 protein: CASSFGGREDIQYF
CDR3 DNA: TGCGCCAGCAGCTTCGGAGGGAGGGAGGACATTCAGTACTTC

V gene: TRBV10-1
J gene: TRBJ2-6
clone size: .
CDR3 length: 20
D gene: TRBD1
CDR3 protein: CASSDRRDRGTYSGANVLTF
CDR3 DNA: TGCGCCAGCAGTGACCGCCGGGACAGGGGGACGTACTCTGGGGCCAACGTCCTGACTTTC

V gene: TRBV29-1
J gene: TRBJ2-7
clone size: .
CDR3 length: 11
D gene: .
CDR3 protein: CSARREAEQYF
CDR3 DNA: TGCAGCGCCCGAAGGGAGGCCGAGCAGTACTTC

V gene: TRBV10-2
J gene: TRBJ1-1
clone size: .
CDR3 length: 15
D gene: .
CDR3 protein: CASSGEGRGHTEAFF
CDR3 DNA: TGCGCCAGCAGTGGGGAAGGACGCGGGCACACTGAAGCTTTCTTT

V gene: TRBV14
J gene: TRBJ2-2
clone size: .
CDR3 length: 15
D gene: TRBD2
CDR3 protein: CASSPLAGETGELFF
CDR3 DNA: TGTGCCAGCAGCCCCCTAGCGGGAGAAACCGGGGAGCTGTTTTTT

V gene: TRBV7-3
J gene: TRBJ2-1
clone size: .
CDR3 length: 19
D gene: TRBD2
CDR3 protein: CASSFMGPGTSGGMGEQFF
CDR3 DNA: TGTGCCAGCAGCTTCATGGGACCCGGGACTAGCGGGGGGATGGGTGAGCAGTTCTTC

V gene: TRBV11-2
J gene: TRBJ1-5
clone size: .
CDR3 length: 14
D gene: TRBD1
CDR3 protein: CASSSNRGSMPQHF
CDR3 DNA: TGTGCCAGCAGCTCGAACAGGGGAAGTATGCCCCAGCATTTT

V gene: TRBV7-6
J gene: TRBJ2-1
clone size: .
CDR3 length: 15
D gene: TRBD2
CDR3 protein: CASSLEGTRGNEQFF
CDR3 DNA: TGTGCCAGCAGCTTAGAAGGGACTAGGGGGAATGAGCAGTTCTTC

V gene: TRBV5-8
J gene: TRBJ1-2
clone size: .
CDR3 length: 13
D gene: .
CDR3 protein: CASSLTVGGGYTF
CDR3 DNA: TGTGCCAGCAGCTTGACGGTGGGAGGTGGCTACACCTTC

V gene: TRBV9
J gene: TRBJ2-7
clone size: .
CDR3 length: 14
D gene: TRBD1
CDR3 protein: CASSVGTGGGEQYF
CDR3 DNA: TGTGCCAGCAGCGTAGGGACAGGGGGTGGCGAGCAGTACTTC

V gene: TRBV7-9
J gene: TRBJ2-7
clone size: once
CDR3 length: 15
D gene: .
CDR3 protein: CASSRTGSLTYEQYF
CDR3 DNA: TGTGCCAGCAGCCGAACCGGGTCCCTAACCTACGAGCAGTACTTC

V gene: TRBV2
J gene: TRBJ2-4
clone size: .
CDR3 length: 16
D gene: .
CDR3 protein: CASSERESSPRNIQYF
CDR3 DNA: TGTGCCAGCAGTGAAAGAGAGTCGAGCCCAAGAAACATTCAGTACTTC

V gene: TRBV27
J gene: TRBJ2-7
clone size: .
CDR3 length: 14
D gene: .
CDR3 protein: CASSRSRPPYEQYF
CDR3 DNA: TGTGCCAGCAGCCGGAGCCGGCCTCCCTACGAGCAGTACTTC

V gene: TRBV7-9
J gene: TRBJ1-2
clone size: .
CDR3 length: 15
D gene: .
CDR3 protein: CSSSLVLTDTYGYTF
CDR3 DNA: TGTTCCAGCAGCTTAGTCTTGACGGACACTTATGGCTACACCTTC